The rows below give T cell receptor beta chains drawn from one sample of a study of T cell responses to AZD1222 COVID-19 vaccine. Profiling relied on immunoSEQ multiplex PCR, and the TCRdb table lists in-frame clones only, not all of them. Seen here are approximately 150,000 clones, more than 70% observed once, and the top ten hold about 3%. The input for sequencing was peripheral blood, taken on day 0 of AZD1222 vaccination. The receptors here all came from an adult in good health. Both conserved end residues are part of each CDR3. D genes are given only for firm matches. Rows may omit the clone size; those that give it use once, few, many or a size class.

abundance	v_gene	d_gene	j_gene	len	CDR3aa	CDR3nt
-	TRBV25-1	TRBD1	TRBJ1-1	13	CASRGQGGREAFF	TGTGCCAGCAGGGGACAGGGGGGTCGGGAAGCTTTCTTT
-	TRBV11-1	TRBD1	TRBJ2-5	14	CASSRTGSRETQYF	TGTGCCAGCAGCCGGACAGGGTCAAGGGAGACCCAGTACTTC
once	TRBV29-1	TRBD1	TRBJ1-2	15	CSVLLRTGGTNGYTF	TGCAGCGTCCTCCTCAGGACAGGGGGAACTAATGGCTACACCTTC
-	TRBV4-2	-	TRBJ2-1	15	CASSQDIVSDNEQFF	TGTGCCAGCAGCCAAGATATTGTCAGCGACAATGAGCAGTTCTTC
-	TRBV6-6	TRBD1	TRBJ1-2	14	CASSRDRANYGYTF	TGTGCCAGCAGTCGGGACAGAGCTAACTATGGCTACACCTTC
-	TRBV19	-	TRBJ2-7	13	CASSISVSYEQYF	TGTGCCAGTAGTATAAGTGTCAGTTACGAGCAGTACTTC
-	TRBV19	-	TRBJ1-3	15	CASTPGGTPGNTIYF	TGTGCCAGTACCCCCGGGGGGACCCCTGGAAACACCATATATTTT
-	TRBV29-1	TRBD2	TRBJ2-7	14	CSVVTSGRDYEQYF	TGCAGCGTTGTAACTAGCGGGAGAGACTACGAGCAGTACTTC
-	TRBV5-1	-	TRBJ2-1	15	CASSLEPRAYNEQFF	TGCGCCAGCAGCTTGGAACCGAGGGCCTACAATGAGCAGTTCTTC
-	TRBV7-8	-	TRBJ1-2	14	CASSATTGLQGYTF	TGTGCCAGCAGCGCCACCACAGGGTTACAGGGCTACACCTTC
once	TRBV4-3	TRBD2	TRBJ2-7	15	CASSQEASGSYEQYF	TGCGCCAGCAGCCAAGAGGCTAGCGGGAGCTACGAGCAGTACTTC
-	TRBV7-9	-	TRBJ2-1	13	CASSRRLGYEQFF	TGTGCCAGCAGCCGAAGACTAGGTTATGAGCAGTTCTTC
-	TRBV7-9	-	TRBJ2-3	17	CASSYGGRAPSTDTQYF	TGTGCCAGCAGTTACGGGGGGCGGGCCCCTAGCACAGATACGCAGTATTTT
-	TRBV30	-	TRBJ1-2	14	CAWSDVGRRYGYTF	TGTGCCTGGAGTGATGTGGGACGCCGCTATGGCTACACCTTC
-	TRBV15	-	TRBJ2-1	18	CATSRGSGVGLSYNEQFF	TGTGCCACCAGCAGAGGATCGGGCGTGGGACTGTCGTACAATGAGCAGTTCTTC
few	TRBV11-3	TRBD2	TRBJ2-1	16	CASSRWTSSSFDEQFF	TGTGCCAGCAGCCGATGGACTAGCTCCAGTTTCGATGAGCAGTTCTTC
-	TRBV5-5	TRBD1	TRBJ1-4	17	CASSKDLGTGISEKLFF	TGTGCCAGCAGCAAGGACCTAGGGACAGGGATTTCTGAAAAACTGTTTTTT
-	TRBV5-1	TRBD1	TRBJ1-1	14	CASSLVAGGTEAFF	TGCGCCAGCAGCTTGGTGGCAGGGGGCACTGAAGCTTTCTTT
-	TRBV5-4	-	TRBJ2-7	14	CASSWGQDTYEQYF	TGTGCCAGCAGCTGGGGCCAGGACACCTACGAGCAGTACTTC
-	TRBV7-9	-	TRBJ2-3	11	CASSSRDTQYF	TGTGCCAGCAGCTCCCGAGATACGCAGTATTTT
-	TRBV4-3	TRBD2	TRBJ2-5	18	CASSQVLAGGPVLETQYF	TGCGCCAGCAGCCAGGTTCTAGCGGGAGGGCCTGTATTGGAGACCCAGTACTTC
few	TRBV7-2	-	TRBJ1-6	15	CASSLVGSYNSPLHF	TGTGCCAGCAGCTTAGTCGGCTCCTATAATTCACCCCTCCACTTT
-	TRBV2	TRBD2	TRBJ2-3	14	CASQRTSGRDTQYF	TGTGCCTCCCAGAGGACTAGCGGGAGGGATACGCAGTATTTT
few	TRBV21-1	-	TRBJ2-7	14	CASSKGGYPYEQYF	TGTGCCAGCAGCAAAGGGGGGTACCCCTACGAGCAGTACTTC
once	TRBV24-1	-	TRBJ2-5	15	CATSERTVNQETQYF	TGTGCCACCAGTGAACGGACAGTGAACCAAGAGACCCAGTACTTC
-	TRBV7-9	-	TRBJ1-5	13	CASSPGPQRPQHF	TGTGCCAGCAGCCCAGGGCCCCAACGCCCCCAGCATTTT
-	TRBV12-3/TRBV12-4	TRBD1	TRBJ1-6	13	CASRDRALSPLHF	TGTGCCAGCCGGGACAGGGCCCTTTCACCCCTCCACTTT
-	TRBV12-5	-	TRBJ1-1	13	CASNEWLGTEAFF	TGTGCCAGTAACGAATGGTTGGGGACTGAAGCTTTCTTT
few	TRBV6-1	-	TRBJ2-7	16	CASSDPYRQVSYEQYF	TGTGCCAGCAGTGACCCTTATCGACAGGTCTCCTACGAGCAGTACTTC
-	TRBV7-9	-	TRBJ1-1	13	CASSLKAGQEAFF	TGTGCCAGCAGCCTTAAAGCCGGACAGGAAGCTTTCTTT
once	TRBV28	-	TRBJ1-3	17	CASSSLTTGNRGNTIYF	TGTGCCAGCAGTTCACTTACCACAGGGAATCGCGGAAACACCATATATTTT
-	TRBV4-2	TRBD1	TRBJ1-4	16	CASSQAGTGGTEKLFF	TGTGCCAGCAGCCAAGCGGGGACAGGGGGTACGGAAAAACTGTTTTTT
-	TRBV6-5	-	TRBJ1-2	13	CASSYSPGRGYTF	TGTGCCAGCAGTTACTCACCGGGTCGCGGCTACACCTTC
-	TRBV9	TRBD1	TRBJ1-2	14	CASSAGQGARGYTF	TGTGCCAGCAGCGCGGGGCAGGGGGCGCGAGGCTACACCTTC
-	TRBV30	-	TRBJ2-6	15	CAWSGETAGANVLTF	TGTGCCTGGAGTGGAGAGACAGCCGGGGCCAACGTCCTGACTTTC
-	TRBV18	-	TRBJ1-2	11	CASSPGYGYTF	TGTGCCAGCTCACCAGGGTACGGCTACACCTTC
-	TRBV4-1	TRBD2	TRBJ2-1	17	CASSQEPLAGGHNEQFF	TGCGCCAGCAGCCAAGAACCACTAGCGGGAGGCCACAATGAGCAGTTCTTC
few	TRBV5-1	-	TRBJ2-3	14	CASSLQGTTDTQYF	TGCGCCAGCAGCTTGCAGGGTACCACAGATACGCAGTATTTT
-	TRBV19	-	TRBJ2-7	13	CASSIDLGYEQYF	TGTGCCAGTAGTATAGATCTGGGCTACGAGCAGTACTTC
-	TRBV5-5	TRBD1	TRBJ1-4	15	CASSLGQGYNEKLFF	TGTGCCAGCAGCCTTGGACAGGGGTATAATGAAAAACTGTTTTTT
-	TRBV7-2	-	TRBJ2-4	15	CASSFSVGIEGDQYF	TGTGCCAGCAGCTTTAGCGTCGGGATAGAGGGCGATCAGTACTTC
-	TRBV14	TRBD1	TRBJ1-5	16	CASSQAPGQGVQPQHF	TGTGCCAGCAGCCAGGCACCGGGACAGGGGGTCCAGCCCCAGCATTTT
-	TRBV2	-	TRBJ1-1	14	CASSEGRLTTEAFF	TGTGCCAGCAGTGAAGGGCGTTTGACCACTGAAGCTTTCTTT
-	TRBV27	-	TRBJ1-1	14	CASSLRGRDTEAFF	TGTGCCAGCAGTTTACGAGGGAGGGACACTGAAGCTTTCTTT